This T cell receptor (beta chain) was retrieved from a study of control samples from healthy donors and cancer patients. TCRdb's copy holds only in-frame clones and misses some; the assay was immunoSEQ multiplex PCR. The sample lists some 77,000 clones, roughly nine tenths seen once, with roughly 7.2% in the top ten. Trimming removed 5 bases from V and 4 bases from J; junction bases left unmatched: 8. The CDR3 contains 16 residues. Germline CDR1 and CDR2: SGHVS and FQNEAQ. This TCR derives from an older woman in good health. The sequenced sample consisted of blood. The V call is TRBV7-8, the J call TRBJ2-3; 11 bases match TRBD1. CDR3 nucleotide sequence: TGTGCCAGCAGCCCATGGACAGGGGGCATCTCAGATACGCAGTATTTT. This encodes CASSPWTGGISDTQYF. The whole variable domain, filled in from reference TRBV7-8 and TRBJ2-3, reads GAGVSQSPRYKVAKRGQDVALRCDPISGHVSLFWYQQALGQGPEFLTYFQNEAQLDKSGLPSDRFFAERPEGSVSTLKIQRTQQEDSAVYLCASSPWTGGISDTQYFGPGTRLTVL.